This TCR beta chain was obtained from a study of T cell clonotyping in hematopoietic cell transplantation (dated by TCRdb to the early 2020s). With respect to the entire study: A total of about 140 blood samples were gathered in the study from 30 to 35 consecutive transplant recipients along with their related donors. Patients were recruited between 2015 and January 2017 and followed until September 2020 or death. Study-wide findings and limitations: Recipient TCR diversity fell after transplant, with pathologically expanded clonotypes rising progressively from day 30 to day 180. The sample size was limited, and CD4 and CD8 repertoire contributions could not be separated because cells were not sorted. Inverse Simpson Index values from donors and from recipients before transplant predicted broader TCR repertoire diversity after transplant. Just a small fraction of recipient repertoires overlapped with donor repertoires, and more than 95% appeared de novo at the given depth.

V loses 4 bases, J loses 4 bases, and the germline ends lie 14 bases apart. CDR1 and CDR2 (SGDLS, YYNGEE) derive from the germline V gene. The CDR3 contains 14 residues, cysteine and phenylalanine counted. The CDR3 DNA has 42 bases and is translated from base 1. A word on this clone: There is no known antigen for this receptor. Base qualities are not provided; no much larger clone lies one nucleotide away.

Blood samples for TCR beta sequencing were given by related transplant donors. Nuclei Lysis Solution was used to extract genomic DNA from fresh or cryopreserved unfractionated peripheral blood mononuclear cells. The immunoSEQ assay, a bias-controlled multiplex PCR with V- and J-specific primers, was used to amplify TCR beta CDR3 regions from genomic DNA. A second PCR step added a proprietary barcode and Illumina adapter sequences to the CDR3 amplicons. An Illumina MiSeq instrument was used to sequence the CDR3 libraries. In the paper's pipeline: Export and quality control were performed with immunoSEQ Analyzer 3.0, and downstream analyses were performed with R Bioconductor and Immunarch. Only productive rearrangements in the normalized downsampled data set were used to calculate repertoire metrics. Pathologically expanded clonotypes were defined as those larger than 5 templates in the normalized cohort. Repertoire diversity was measured with the Inverse Simpson Index. The non-normalized data set was used for CMV-specificity analyses so that all clonotypes could be captured. This immuneACCESS table, as held by TCRdb, lists in-frame sequences with V and J called but not all clones. Of the missing ones, under half trace to an unresolved V gene in checked studies; the others have no known cause. V, J and clone size derive from that table, while D and trimming were established from the DNA sequence. In this sample the table shows 70,000 or so clones, 85% to 95% of which occur a single time. About 1.5% of the sample rests with the top ten.

The chain joins TRBV9 to TRBJ1-1; the D gene remains uncertain. This TCR came from a man aged 45-65 years in good health. Some clones in this sample may be carry-over from other donors' samples. The sample was peripheral blood mononuclear cells. The CDR3 is CASSSSGISTEAFF. The nucleotide sequence is TGTGCCAGCAGCTCGTCGGGGATTAGCACTGAAGCTTTCTTT.